The sequence of this TCR beta chain was determined in a study of blood T cell repertoires in COVID-19. Study background: Acute and convalescent COVID-19 specimens originated in the United States, Italy and Spain.

Per the study methods: Amplification of reference gene primers was used by the study to estimate nucleated cell counts. The method was immunoSEQ multiplex PCR; TCRdb's version includes in-frame clones alone and lacks a portion of them. V, J and clone size reflect that table, while D and trimming were determined from the DNA. The table records fewer than 350,000 clones, roughly 86% of them present only once. Enrollees, about 18 to 95 years old, lived in 20 to 25 US areas. Among Cohort 3 donors, those recovered had two negative PCRs, clearance, or symptom resolution. CDR3 length: 14 amino acids. Trimming removed 5 bases from V and 2 bases from J; junction bases left unmatched: 5. CDR1 and CDR2 from the germline V gene are MNHEY and SVGAGI.

Sequenced material: PBMCs or T cells enriched from blood (not recorded which). The receptor comes from a woman aged 25 to 39 who had recovered from COVID-19. The chain recombines TRBV6-5 with TRBJ2-7, with 8 nucleotides matching TRBD1. For the CDR3, the DNA is TGTGCCAGCAGTCGACCGGGACAGGCCTACGAGCAGTACTTC. Its protein is CASSRPGQAYEQYF.